These T cell receptor beta chains were read from a single sample in a study of blood T cell repertoires in COVID-19. Clones were sequenced by immunoSEQ multiplex PCR, and TCRdb holds only the in-frame ones, with some missing. The data contain around 49,000 clones, about 76% of them singletons. Sequenced material: peripheral blood. The receptors were sampled from a woman aged 80 or over with COVID-19, enrolled during active disease. CDR3s include the opening cysteine and the closing phenylalanine or tryptophan. The order of the fields is CDR3 protein, CDR3 DNA, D gene, J gene, clone size, V gene. D genes are given only for firm matches. Only some rows state a clone size, as once, few, many or a class for expanded clones.

CSVERGTWAFF,TGCAGCGTTGAAAGAGGGACATGGGCTTTCTTT,NA,TRBJ1-1,NA,TRBV29-1
CASSQGLAGETQYF,TGTGCCAGCAGCCAGGGACTAGCGGGAGAGACCCAGTACTTC,TRBD2,TRBJ2-5,NA,TRBV11-2
CASSPPTGYGYTF,TGTGCCAGCTCACCACCGACAGGGTATGGCTACACCTTC,TRBD1,TRBJ1-2,NA,TRBV18
CASSWGPGELFF,TGTGCCAGCAGTTGGGGGCCCGGGGAGCTGTTTTTT,NA,TRBJ2-2,NA,TRBV6-6
CASSQMQRGGYGYTF,TGTGCCAGCAGCCAAATGCAAAGGGGGGGCTATGGCTACACCTTC,NA,TRBJ1-2,few,TRBV3-1/TRBV3-2
CAWSNARGRRVSEAFF,TGTGCCTGGAGTAATGCCAGGGGGCGGCGGGTCAGTGAAGCTTTCTTT,TRBD1,TRBJ1-1,NA,TRBV30
CASSFKAPLAPGELFF,TGTGCCAGCAGTTTTAAGGCCCCCCTAGCGCCCGGGGAGCTGTTTTTT,NA,TRBJ2-2,NA,TRBV28
CASSSPAGELFF,TGTGCCAGCAGCTCTCCAGCCGGGGAGCTGTTTTTT,NA,TRBJ2-2,NA,TRBV11-3
CASSEPGRGNSNEQFF,TGTGCCAGTAGTGAGCCCGGCAGGGGTAATAGTAATGAGCAGTTCTTC,NA,TRBJ2-1,few,TRBV19
CASSLAKTSGATGELFF,TGTGCCAGCAGCTTGGCCAAGACTAGCGGGGCCACCGGGGAGCTGTTTTTT,TRBD2,TRBJ2-2,NA,TRBV5-4
CASSFNGGLMNTEAFF,TGCGCCAGCAGCTTTAACGGGGGACTCATGAACACTGAAGCTTTCTTT,NA,TRBJ1-1,NA,TRBV5-1
CASNREGRNEQFF,TGTGCCAGCAACCGGGAGGGCCGGAATGAGCAGTTCTTC,TRBD2,TRBJ2-1,few,TRBV27
CASSSDFSDTQYF,TGTGCCAGCAGCTCGGACTTCTCAGATACGCAGTATTTT,NA,TRBJ2-3,NA,TRBV5-4
CASSTGVYNEQFF,TGTGCCAGCAGCACAGGGGTTTACAATGAGCAGTTCTTC,TRBD1,TRBJ2-1,NA,TRBV11-3